The 22 T cell receptor beta chains below all came from one sample that was sequenced in a study of technical replicates of blood from a handful of donors. Here immunoSEQ multiplex PCR was the method, and the copy in TCRdb shows in-frame clones only, minus some. The profile shows under 70,000 clones, about 86% of them singletons. What was sequenced was PBMCs. The source of these receptors is a human donor in good health. Some clones in this sample may be carry-over from other donors' samples.

The J gene is TRBJ2-5, the V gene TRBV4-2; D is possibly TRBD2 (5 bases). V shed 1 base and J shed 2 bases, with 17 bases lying between them. This CDR3 is 17 amino acids long. In germline, CDR1 is LGHNA, CDR2 YNFKEQ. In DNA form, the CDR3 reads TGTGCCAGCAGCCAAGCCGCCGGCGGGCTAACACAAGAGACCCAGTACTTC. This translates into CASSQAAGGLTQETQYF.

The chain has TRBV5-6 and TRBJ1-6; D remains unclear. This CDR3 comprises 16 residues. The V gene lost 0 bases and the J gene lost 8 bases, with 15 bases spanning the gap. Germline CDR1 and CDR2: SGHDT and YYEEEE. The CDR3 DNA reads as TGTGCCAGCAGCTTGGATCGGGGAATAGATCATTCACCCCTCCACTTT. Translation: CASSLDRGIDHSPLHF.

The rearrangement uses TRBV6-4 and TRBJ2-3; 10 bases are a match to TRBD1. The germline gives CDR1 MRHNA, CDR2 SNTAGT. V dropped 0 bases and J dropped 4; count of bases not matched to a gene: 4. The CDR3 covers 16 residues. CDR3 bases: TGTGCCAGCAGTGACTCCCGGGACAGGGGTGCAGATACGCAGTATTTT. It specifies CASSDSRDRGADTQYF.

Written as DNA, the CDR3 is TGTGCCAGCAGCTTTGCTAGCGGGAGTTACGAGCAGTACTTC. This codes for CASSFASGSYEQYF. The rearrangement joins TRBV7-2 to TRBJ2-7; 10 nucleotides match TRBD2. The CDR3 runs to 14 residues. Trimming removed 3 bases from V and 4 bases from J; junction bases left unmatched: 3. Looked up from germline, CDR1 is SGHTA and CDR2 is FQGNSA.

The rearrangement joins TRBV7-9 to TRBJ1-2; TRBD1 might be the D (6 bases). Germline-derived CDR1 and CDR2 are SEHNR and FQNEAQ (reference sequence). The CDR3 length is 14 residues. Between the trimmed V and J ends, which lost 1 base and 5 bases, there was a span of 11 bases. The CDR3: CASSLEPTGYGYTF. The CDR3 nucleotides are TGTGCCAGCAGCTTAGAACCGACAGGATATGGCTACACCTTC.

V usage is TRBV4-2 and J usage is TRBJ1-4; the match to TRBD1 covers 9 bases. Germline V lookup: CDR1 LGHNA, CDR2 YNFKEQ. CDR3 size: 15 residues. J gave up 5 bases and V 2 bases, and 3 bases lay outside the gene matches. The CDR3 reads CASSQLGQGNEKLFF. The CDR3, as DNA: TGTGCCAGCAGCCAACTCGGACAGGGGAATGAAAAACTGTTTTTT.

The genes are TRBV9 and TRBJ2-2, with unresolved D. The CDR3 extends over 13 amino acids. Germline CDR1 SGDLS, CDR2 YYNGEE. V lost 0 bases, J lost 6 bases, and 6 bases lay in between. CDR3 nucleotide sequence: TGTGCCAGCAGCGTAGGTCTTGCCGGGGAGCTGTTTTTT. It translates to CASSVGLAGELFF.

V and J are TRBV7-9 and TRBJ1-5; 9 bases agree with TRBD1. After removal of 1 base from V and 2 bases from J, the junction contained 3 bases not matched to a gene. CDR1 and CDR2 (germline): SEHNR, FQNEAQ (reference sequence). The CDR3 has 16 residues. The chain's CDR3 is CASSLGQGVGNQPQHF. CDR3 DNA: TGTGCCAGCAGCTTAGGACAGGGGGTGGGCAATCAGCCCCAGCATTTT. Filled out from reference TRBV7-9 and TRBJ1-5, the complete variable domain reads DTGVSQNPRHKITKRGQNVTFRCDPISEHNRLYWYRQTLGQGPEFLTYFQNEAQLEKSRLLSDRFSAERPKGSFSTLEIQRTEQGDSAMYLCASSLGQGVGNQPQHFGDGTRLSIL.

The CDR3 loop is CASSFLDRGLHEQYF. The CDR3 DNA reads as TGTGCCAGCAGCTTTCTGGACAGGGGGCTCCACGAGCAGTACTTC. The rearrangement uses TRBV5-4 and TRBJ2-7; TRBD1 agrees at 11 bases. Trimming took 2 bases from V and 5 from J; bases not matched to a gene: 6. From germline, CDR1 is SGHNT and CDR2 YYREEE (reference sequence). The CDR3 is 15 residues long.

The rearrangement uses TRBV30 and TRBJ1-3; 7 positions agree with TRBD1. The CDR3 is 16 amino acids. Germline CDR1 reads GTSNPN; CDR2 reads SVGIG (reference sequence). Trimming cost V 4 bases and J 1 base; bases outside gene matches: 10. The CDR3 sequence is CAWKPPGQESGNTIYF. For the CDR3, the DNA is TGTGCCTGGAAACCCCCAGGACAGGAGTCTGGAAACACCATATATTTT.

Worth noting for this clone: Relative to the germline gene, one junction end is altered; a read error may explain this. In the same sample, other DNA sequences code for this CDR3. The chain joins TRBV25-1 to TRBJ2-7, with 7 bases matching TRBD1. The germline V gene has CDR1 MGHDK and CDR2 SYGVNS. The CDR3 totals 12 residues. DNA of the CDR3: TGTGCCAGCAGTGAATATAAGAGGGGGCTGAACTTC. Translated: CASSEYKRGLNF.

This chain connects TRBV7-8 to TRBJ1-1, with TRBD1 identical over 12 bases. The germline V gene encodes CDR1 SGHVS and CDR2 FQNEAQ. Unmatched junction bases numbered 2, after V lost 8 bases and J lost 1 base. The CDR3 is made up of 14 amino acids. CDR3 nucleotide sequence: TGTGCCAGCGGGACAGGGGGCCAGAACACTGAAGCTTTCTTT. Translation: CASGTGGQNTEAFF.

This chain connects TRBV5-6 to TRBJ1-2; weak D call: TRBD1 (5 bases). The CDR3 extends over 14 amino acids. The germline V and J ends were trimmed by 3 bases and 4 bases, with 13 bases remaining between them. Germline CDR1 and CDR2: SGHDT and YYEEEE. In nucleotides, the CDR3 is TGTGCCAGCAGCTACCTGCGGGGCGCCTATGGCTACACCTTC. Amino acids: CASSYLRGAYGYTF.

The chain recombines TRBV4-3 with TRBJ2-1; D is unresolved. The CDR3 covers 17 residues. With 1 base removed from V and 5 bases from J, the gap between germline ends came to 18 bases. Germline CDR1 LGHNA, CDR2 YSLEER. The CDR3 nucleotides are TGCGCCAGCAGCCAAGTCGATAGCAGCGTTCCCCACAATGAGCAGTTCTTC. Protein product: CASSQVDSSVPHNEQFF.

This rearrangement joins TRBV15 to TRBJ2-5; 7 bases align to TRBD2. Losses at the gene ends were 9 bases for V and 5 bases for J; bases not matched to a gene: 9. The CDR3 runs 13 residues. Germline values: CDR1 LNHNV, CDR2 YYDKDF (reference sequence). The CDR3 DNA reads as TGTGCCACTGGATGGGGGGGGTGGGAGACCCAGTACTTC. The encoded protein is CATGWGGWETQYF.

V gene TRBV2 combines with J gene TRBJ2-3; D call uncertain. The V gene's germline CDR1 is SNHLY and CDR2 FYNNEI. The germline V and J ends were trimmed by 4 bases and 10 bases, with 9 bases remaining between them. The CDR3 runs to 11 residues. Here the CDR3 reads CASSVSGPQYF. CDR3 nucleotides: TGTGCCAGCAGTGTTTCGGGTCCGCAGTATTTT.

The chain has TRBV7-9 and TRBJ2-5; D not certain. Trimming shortened V by 1 base and J by 7 bases, and 13 bases separated the two germline ends. The length of the CDR3 is 14 residues. The germline V gene encodes CDR1 SEHNR and CDR2 FQNEAQ (reference sequence). Written as DNA, the CDR3 is TGTGCCAGCAGCTTAGGGCAGAGTCCAGGGACCCAGTACTTC. This encodes CASSLGQSPGTQYF.

The rearrangement uses TRBV6-5 and TRBJ1-1; 9 nucleotides align to TRBD1. V was clipped by 6 bases and J by 4 bases; unmatched bases: 6. The CDR3 is 14 amino acids. The germline CDR1 and CDR2 sequences are MNHEY and SVGAGI. CDR3 residues: CASRPTGGSTEAFF. DNA of the CDR3: TGTGCCAGCAGACCGACAGGGGGGAGCACTGAAGCTTTCTTT.

This clone has a handful of counts. The V call is TRBV2, the J call TRBJ1-2; TRBD1 matches 7 bases. This CDR3 spans 16 amino acids. The V and J ends lost 6 bases and 8 bases, in that order; junction bases with no gene match: 18. Per germline, CDR1 SNHLY and CDR2 FYNNEI. The CDR3 bases are TGTGCCAGCAGGGGGGACAGACGGACGACTGAGGCAGGCTACACCTTC. It translates to CASRGDRRTTEAGYTF.

This chain links TRBV7-2 with TRBJ2-3; D is perhaps TRBD2 (6 bases). Germline CDR1 reads SGHTA; CDR2 reads FQGNSA. CDR3 length equals 13 residues. Trimming removed 5 bases from V and 4 bases from J, with 10 bases in between. CDR3 in DNA: TGTGCCAGCAGCCCTAGCGTGGCAGATACGCAGTATTTT. Translated, it gives CASSPSVADTQYF.

The chain has TRBV29-1 and TRBJ2-5; 8 bases are shared with TRBD1. CDR3 length equals 13 residues. V was clipped by 6 bases and J by 5 bases; unmatched bases: 8. Germline loops: CDR1 SQVTM, CDR2 ANQGSEA. The CDR3 here is CSVRTGYGETQYF. CDR3 nucleotide sequence: TGCAGCGTGAGGACAGGGTATGGGGAGACCCAGTACTTC.

This clone occurred a few times. This sequence joins TRBV7-2 and TRBJ2-5; D is undetermined. This CDR3 has 14 residues. Germline lookup yields CDR1 SGHTA and CDR2 FQGNSA. V lost 5 bases, J lost 5 bases, and 15 bases lay in between. The CDR3 spells CASSPNLVSETQYF. The CDR3 coding sequence is TGTGCCAGCAGCCCCAACCTAGTTTCCGAGACCCAGTACTTC. Full variable domain (missing parts from reference TRBV7-2 and TRBJ2-5): GAGVSQSPSNKVTEKGKDVELRCDPISGHTALYWYRQSLGQGLEFLIYFQGNSAPDKSGLPSDRFSAERTGGSVSTLTIQRTQQEDSAVYLCASSPNLVSETQYFGPGTRLLVL.